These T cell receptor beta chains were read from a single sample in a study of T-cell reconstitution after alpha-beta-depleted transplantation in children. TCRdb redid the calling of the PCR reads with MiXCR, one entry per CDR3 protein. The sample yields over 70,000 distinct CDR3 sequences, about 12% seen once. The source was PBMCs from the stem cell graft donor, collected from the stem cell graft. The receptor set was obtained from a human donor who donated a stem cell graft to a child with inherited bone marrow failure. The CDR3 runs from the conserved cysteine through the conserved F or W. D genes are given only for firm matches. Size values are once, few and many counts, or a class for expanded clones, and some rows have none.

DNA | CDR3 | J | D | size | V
TGTGCCAGCAGTCTACCGGACGCCTATGGCTACACCTTC | CASSLPDAYGYTF | TRBJ1-2 | . | many | TRBV6-2/TRBV6-3
TGCAGTGCTAGAGGAGACAGGGAGAACCAGCCCCAGCATTTT | CSARGDRENQPQHF | TRBJ1-5 | TRBD1 | . | TRBV20-1
TGTGCCAGCAGTTATGCACGGACCCAGGAGGAAACTTTCTTT | CASSYARTQEETFF | TRBJ1-1 | . | many | TRBV6-2/TRBV6-3
TGTGCCAGCAGCCCCGAGAGGAGTGGGACCGGGACAGACGACACCGGGGAGCTGTTTTTT | CASSPERSGTGTDDTGELFF | TRBJ2-2 | TRBD1 | . | TRBV11-1
TGCAGTGCTAGAGATCGGGTGACAGGTTTTTCCTCTGGCTACACCTTC | CSARDRVTGFSSGYTF | TRBJ1-2 | . | many | TRBV20-1
TGTGCCAGCAGCCCGGGACTAGCGGGAGAGGGAGCCGGGGAGCTGTTTTTT | CASSPGLAGEGAGELFF | TRBJ2-2 | TRBD2 | many | TRBV4-2
TGTGCCAGCAGCCTGGGACAGGGCTCTGGCTACACCTTC | CASSLGQGSGYTF | TRBJ1-2 | TRBD1 | many | TRBV12-3/TRBV12-4
TGTGCCAGCAGCTTAGTTCGCGGGAGCCACTACGAGCAGTACTTC | CASSLVRGSHYEQYF | TRBJ2-7 | TRBD2 | many | TRBV11-2
TGTGCCAGCAGGACCCGGGGACAGGGGGCCCACAATGAGCAGTTCTTC | CASRTRGQGAHNEQFF | TRBJ2-1 | TRBD1 | many | TRBV11-2
TGCAGTGCCCAGGATGGCTACGAGCAGTACTTC | CSAQDGYEQYF | TRBJ2-7 | . | many | TRBV20-1
TGTGCCAGCAAAGTTAGCGGCACAGATACGCAGTATTTT | CASKVSGTDTQYF | TRBJ2-3 | . | . | TRBV6-1
TGTGCCAGCAGGAGGGAAGGCATTCAGTACTTC | CASRREGIQYF | TRBJ2-4 | . | many | TRBV12-3/TRBV12-4
TGCGCCAGCAGCTTGTTTGGGGGGGACACTGAAGCTTTCTTT | CASSLFGGDTEAFF | TRBJ1-1 | . | . | TRBV5-1
TGTGCCAGCAGCTTAGATATCCTTGGTTACACTGAAGCTTTCTTT | CASSLDILGYTEAFF | TRBJ1-1 | . | many | TRBV7-8
TGCAGCGTCCCCGGGACAGGGGAAAGCTCCACTGAAGCTTTCTTT | CSVPGTGESSTEAFF | TRBJ1-1 | TRBD1 | many | TRBV29-1